One sample yielded the 24 T cell receptor beta chains listed below, sequenced in a study of CD8+CD57+ T cells in acquired aplastic anemia. The template used for profiling TCR beta VDJ and CDR3 was genomic DNA. TCRdb itself ran the reads through MiXCR, one entry per CDR3 protein. The table lists 98,000 or so distinct CDR3 sequences, roughly 51% of them singletons, with 25% to 35% in the top ten. The sample comprised sorted CD4+, CD8+, or CD8+CD57+ T cells (not recorded which) from PBMCs. The source is a human donor in good health, serving as a control.

The chain joins TRBV2 to TRBJ1-5; 10 bases fit TRBD1. The trim removed 6 bases at V and 3 bases at J, leaving 8 bases unmatched. The germline gives CDR1 SNHLY, CDR2 FYNNEI. The CDR3 has 16 amino acids. The CDR3 nucleotides read TGTGCCAGCAGCGTTGGGACAGGGGTAAACAATCAGCCCCAGCATTTT. This translates into CASSVGTGVNNQPQHF.

The sample holds many counts of this clonotype. The DNA is left out, because the CDR3 cannot be placed on it with certainty; the CDR3 is given as TCRdb lists it. The chain carries TRBV12-3 or TRBV12-4 and TRBJ2-7; the D segment call TRBD1 is taken from the table without a DNA check. The length of the CDR3 is 17 amino acids, counting both ends. The CDR3 here is CASSSSTGGYASYEQYF.

This chain uses TRBV10-3 with TRBJ2-7; the match to TRBD2 covers 12 bases. V lost 2 bases to trimming and J lost 0 bases; unmatched junction nucleotides: 5. The CDR3 consists of 17 residues. Germline V lookup: CDR1 ENHRY, CDR2 SYGVKD. The CDR3 DNA sequence: TGTGCCATCAGTGAGACTAGCGGGGGGCCCGTCTCCTACGAGCAGTACTTC. Translation gives CAISETSGGPVSYEQYF.

Concerning this clonotype itself: Since a much larger clone is just one base distant, this may be a read error. This sequence joins TRBV27 and TRBJ2-7; 7 bases fit TRBD2. The CDR3 runs to 15 residues. Germline CDR1 reads MNHEY; CDR2 reads SMNVEV (reference sequence). Here the CDR3 DNA reads TGTGCCCGCAGGGCCGGAGCGGGGTCGGCCTACGAGCAGTACTTC. Its translation: CARRAGAGSAYEQYF.

J is TRBJ2-1 and V is TRBV7-9, with D unclear. Germline assignment: CDR1 SEHNR and CDR2 FQNEAQ (reference sequence). The V and J ends lost 5 bases and 8 bases respectively, with 10 bases between them. CDR3 size: 12 residues. Here the CDR3 reads CASSRVTDEQFF. The CDR3 region has the DNA TGTGCCAGCAGCCGAGTGACGGATGAGCAGTTCTTC.

The chain has TRBV2 and TRBJ1-2; D ambiguous. The CDR3 has 12 amino acids. V was trimmed by 3 bases and J by 4 bases, leaving 6 bases between them. The germline V gene encodes CDR1 SNHLY and CDR2 FYNNEI. The DNA for the CDR3 is TGTGCCAGCAGTGACAGAGTCTATGGCTACACCTTC. Its translation is CASSDRVYGYTF.

There are a few counts of this clonotype. The chain is built from TRBV25-1 and TRBJ1-2, with D maybe TRBD1 (5 bases). This CDR3 contains 12 residues. The V end was cut by 4 bases, the J end by 4 bases, with 7 bases between. Germline values: CDR1 MGHDK, CDR2 SYGVNS. CDR3 sequence (DNA): TGTGCCAGCAGTGGGGGGGGCTATGGCTACACCTTC. It specifies CASSGGGYGYTF.

This clonotype was counted only a few times. The chain carries TRBV12-3 or TRBV12-4 and TRBJ2-1, with a possible D match to TRBD1 (6 bases). Deletions cut 6 bases from V and 9 bases from J, with 18 bases between. The CDR3 totals 14 residues. CDR3 nucleotide sequence: TGTGCCAGCAGGGCAGGGGTCGATCTCGGTGAGCAGTTCTTC. It encodes CASRAGVDLGEQFF.

This clonotype was seen a handful of times. The rearrangement joins TRBV5-4 to TRBJ2-1, with 10 nucleotides matching TRBD1. The CDR3 sequence is 15 residues long. Trimming at V came to 0 bases and at J to 6 bases, leaving 3 bases not matched to a gene. CDR1 and CDR2 from the germline V gene are SGHNT and YYREEE (reference sequence). The CDR3 DNA follows: TGTGCCAGCAGCTTGGCCGGGACAGGGGCCAATGAGCAGTTCTTC. Its protein product is CASSLAGTGANEQFF. Full variable domain (rest looked up from reference TRBV5-4 and TRBJ2-1): ETGVTQSPTHLIKTRGQQVTLRCSSQSGHNTVSWYQQALGQGPQFIFQYYREEENGRGNFPPRFSGLQFPNYSSELNVNALELDDSALYLCASSLAGTGANEQFFGPGTRLTVL.

Note on this clonotype: A much larger clone differs by one base, so this may be a read error. Because it lacks the conserved phenylalanine or tryptophan at the end, this CDR3 is likely a read error. This chain uses TRBV13 with TRBJ2-3; 13 bases are a match to TRBD2. CDR1 is PRHDT and CDR2 is FYEKMQ in the germline V gene (reference sequence). This CDR3 has 18 amino acids. The J segment lost 0 bases and the V segment lost 5 bases, leaving 8 bases of the junction unmatched. CDR3 sequence: CASSPRLAGGPSTDTQYL. CDR3 coding DNA: TGTGCCAGCAGCCCCCGACTAGCGGGGGGCCCTAGCACAGATACGCAGTATCTT.

This clonotype showed up many times. The chain has TRBV25-1 and TRBJ2-7, with D maybe TRBD1 (6 bases). The V gene lost 2 bases and the J gene lost 6 bases, with 17 bases spanning the gap. CDR1 and CDR2 from the germline V gene are MGHDK and SYGVNS. This CDR3 has 15 amino acids. DNA of the CDR3: TGTGCCAGCAGTGAAATGGGGGCTCCGAGCGTCGAGCAGTACTTC. Translated: CASSEMGAPSVEQYF.

This clonotype has ten or more counts. The rearrangement links TRBV20-1 to TRBJ2-3; 8 bases are shared with TRBD2. CDR1 is DFQATT, CDR2 SNEGSKA, per germline (reference sequence). This CDR3 is built from 16 residues. The V and J ends lost 5 bases and 0 bases, in that order; junction bases with no gene match: 10. The CDR3, as DNA: TGCAGTGCTGACCACGGCCTAGCGGGTAGCACAGATACGCAGTATTTT. The encoded protein is CSADHGLAGSTDTQYF.

This sequence joins TRBV10-3 and TRBJ2-1; 8 positions match TRBD2. In germline, CDR1 is ENHRY, CDR2 SYGVKD. This CDR3 is 10 amino acids long. V lost 10 bases, J lost 12 bases, and 5 bases stayed unmatched. CDR3 in amino acids: CATGGAGQFF. The CDR3 DNA follows: TGTGCCACCGGGGGGGCCGGGCAGTTCTTC.

This clonotype was observed many times. The chain employs TRBV4-1 and TRBJ1-6, with D uncertain. V was shortened by 0 bases and J by 13 bases, with 7 bases between the two germline ends. Germline assignment: CDR1 MGHRA and CDR2 YSYEKL. There are 12 residues in the CDR3. CDR3 protein: CASSQDFPPLHF. As DNA, the CDR3 is TGCGCCAGCAGCCAAGACTTTCCCCCCCTCCACTTT.

The rearrangement links TRBV2 to TRBJ2-3, with D hard to call. Trimming took off 0 bases at V and 12 bases at J, with 16 bases between the two ends. Per germline, CDR1 SNHLY and CDR2 FYNNEI. The CDR3 has 14 amino acids. The CDR3: CASSEARTIHSQYF. DNA of the CDR3: TGTGCCAGCAGTGAAGCGCGGACCATCCATTCTCAGTATTTT.

The chain combines TRBV20-1 with TRBJ1-2; maybe TRBD1 (5 bases). CDR1 and CDR2 (germline): DFQATT, SNEGSKA (reference sequence). V was trimmed by 3 bases and J by 4 bases, leaving 21 bases between them. CDR3 size: 16 residues. The CDR3 reads CSASATGPGESYGYTF. The CDR3 DNA reads TGCAGTGCTAGTGCTACAGGCCCTGGGGAGAGCTATGGCTACACCTTC.

V and J are TRBV29-1 and TRBJ2-7, with 7 positions matching TRBD1. The CDR3 is 12 amino acids. The V segment lost 6 bases and the J segment 5 bases; nucleotides outside the gene matches: 7. CDR1 and CDR2 from the germline V gene are SQVTM and ANQGSEA. The CDR3 loop reads CSVETGSDEQYF. The CDR3 nucleotides are TGCAGCGTCGAGACAGGGTCAGACGAGCAGTACTTC.

This clonotype has more than one count but fewer than ten. The CDR3 DNA is TGTGCCACCAGCGGAAGACTAATCCCCTACAATGAGCAGTTCTTC. It codes for CATSGRLIPYNEQFF. The V gene is TRBV15, the J gene TRBJ2-1; perhaps TRBD2 as D (5 bases). The germline gives CDR1 LNHNV, CDR2 YYDKDF (reference sequence). The CDR3 is 15 residues long. Trimming removed 5 bases at V and 2 bases at J, with 13 bases between.

This clonotype came up many times. V and J are TRBV5-4 and TRBJ2-5; perhaps TRBD2 as D (7 bases). The CDR3 totals 15 residues. Trimming removed 4 bases from V and 4 bases from J, with 17 bases in between. Germline V gene lookup returns CDR1 SGHNT and CDR2 YYREEE (reference sequence). Here the CDR3 reads CASSHWGASGETQYF. Written as DNA, the CDR3 is TGTGCCAGCAGCCATTGGGGGGCTAGCGGAGAGACCCAGTACTTC.

The J gene is TRBJ1-2, the V gene TRBV4-3, with a weak D call TRBD1 (6 bases). The CDR3 extends over 15 amino acids. Trimming removed 5 bases at V and 5 bases at J, with 18 bases between. The V gene's germline CDR1 is LGHNA and CDR2 YSLEER. CDR3 sequence (DNA): TGCGCCAGCAGCTCAACCTCAGGACAGCGGTATGGCTACACCTTC. Translating it yields CASSSTSGQRYGYTF.

This clonotype was counted only a few times. This sequence joins TRBV10-3 and TRBJ2-6; tentatively, D is TRBD1 (6 bases). The CDR3 covers 15 residues. Germline CDR1 reads ENHRY; CDR2 reads SYGVKD. The V end was cut by 9 bases, the J end by 3 bases, with 15 bases between. DNA for the CDR3: TGTGCCATAAGCCATAACAGGGATGGGGCCAACGTCCTGACTTTC. This translates into CAISHNRDGANVLTF.

The chain employs TRBV4-3 and TRBJ2-5; the match to TRBD2 covers 11 bases. This CDR3 contains 17 residues. Trimming cost V 5 bases and J 1 base; bases outside gene matches: 9. Per the germline V gene, CDR1 is LGHNA and CDR2 is YSLEER. CDR3 in amino acids: CASSKRTLAGGQETQYF. The CDR3 bases are TGCGCCAGCAGCAAACGGACCCTAGCGGGGGGCCAAGAGACCCAGTACTTC.

In this sample, this clonotype turned up many times. The chain links TRBV6-1 to TRBJ2-7, with 7 nucleotides matching TRBD2. V lost 4 bases, J lost 0 bases, and 3 bases stayed unmatched. The CDR3 covers 14 residues. From germline, CDR1 is MNHNS and CDR2 SASEGT. The CDR3 region has the DNA TGTGCCAGCAGTGCGGGGGGACTCTCCTACGAGCAGTACTTC. This sequence encodes CASSAGGLSYEQYF.

V is TRBV11-2 and J is TRBJ2-1; TRBD1 agrees at 10 bases. Germline lookup yields CDR1 SGHAT and CDR2 FQNNGV. V was pared by 1 base and J by 8 bases, with 2 bases of the junction left unmatched. The CDR3 loop spans 14 amino acids. The CDR3 spells CASSLGGTGDEQFF. CDR3 nucleotide sequence: TGTGCCAGCAGCTTAGGAGGGACAGGGGATGAGCAGTTCTTC.